The 7 T cell receptor beta chains below come from one sample, sequenced in a study of shared clonotypes between healthy human individuals (dated by TCRdb to 2018 to 2021). The library was produced with the immunoSEQ multiplex PCR assay. TCRdb holds this immuneACCESS table with in-frame rearrangements only. Some clones are missing; in checked studies, unresolved V genes explain under half, and the rest has no known cause. Across this sample there are some 2,000,000 clones, with approximately 94% seen only once. The ten biggest clones cover over 0.1% of the sample. Sequences were obtained from naive CD4+ T cells sorted from blood. The cell subset or site label corresponds to: CD45RA+ positively selected. Receptors originate from a man aged 18 to 29 in good health.

This chain links TRBV11-2 with TRBJ1-2; D uncertain. Germline assignment: CDR1 SGHAT and CDR2 FQNNGV. The CDR3 has 14 amino acids. V gave up 1 base and J gave up 0 bases, with 6 bases separating them. The CDR3 is CASSLAFTNYGYTF. CDR3 in DNA: TGTGCCAGCAGCTTAGCTTTCACTAACTATGGCTACACCTTC.

The chain joins TRBV6-1 to TRBJ2-5, with 8 bases fitting TRBD1. The CDR3 covers 14 residues. The germline CDR1 and CDR2 sequences are MNHNS and SASEGT. The V and J ends lost 0 bases and 5 bases, in that order; junction bases with no gene match: 2. The CDR3 bases are TGTGCCAGCAGTGAAGCGTCAGGGGGCGAGACCCAGTACTTC. Its translation: CASSEASGGETQYF.

This clone was seen once. For the CDR3, the DNA is TGTGCCAGCAGTTTTGGCAAGACATATAGCTATGGCTACACCTTC. This sequence encodes CASSFGKTYSYGYTF. The chain employs TRBV27 and TRBJ1-2; D gene uncertain. Germline V gives CDR1 MNHEY, CDR2 SMNVEV (reference sequence). Trimming removed 3 bases from V and 4 bases from J, with 15 bases in between. The CDR3 runs to 15 residues.

CDR3 bases: TGTGCCAGCAGCGCCCACGAGAGGGCCTCACCTCAGCCCCAGCATTTT. Translated: CASSAHERASPQPQHF. This chain joins TRBV21-1 and TRBJ1-5. TRBV21-1 is described as a pseudogene. The CDR3 consists of 16 residues.

This clone has just one count. The chain couples TRBV7-2 to TRBJ2-3, with TRBD2 identical over 9 bases. The ends lost 1 base at V and 3 bases at J; junction bases unmatched: 14. Germline V gene data show CDR1 as SGHTA and CDR2 as FQGNSA. The CDR3 length is 19 residues. CDR3 in DNA: TGTGCCAGCAGCTTAGGCCCGCCTCCCGCGGGAGGGAGTACAGATACGCAGTATTTT. Translated, it gives CASSLGPPPAGGSTDTQYF.

The chain's CDR3 is CASTVAGGIYNEQFF. The CDR3 region has the DNA TGTGCCAGCACCGTAGCGGGGGGGATATACAATGAGCAGTTCTTC. V is TRBV11-2 and J is TRBJ2-1, with TRBD2 identical over 11 bases. V lost 7 bases and J lost 4; bases outside the gene matches: 6. This CDR3 region has 15 residues. Germline V gene sequence: CDR1 SGHAT, CDR2 FQNNGV.

The rearrangement uses TRBV28 and TRBJ1-1; D gene unclear. The V gene lost 6 bases and the J gene lost 1 base, with 12 bases spanning the gap. The germline gives CDR1 MDHEN, CDR2 SYDVKM. The CDR3 runs to 14 residues. The DNA of the CDR3 is TGTGCCAGCAGCTCCGCGGGGAAGAACACTGAAGCTTTCTTT. Amino acid sequence: CASSSAGKNTEAFF.